The source of this T cell receptor (beta chain) is a study of T cells in Graves' hyperthyroidism and ophthalmopathy. Study-level results: The blood repertoire included most of the expanded thyroid clonotypes above 0.001. Ophthalmopathy got predicted by the model a median approximately 6.3 months before its onset.

With duration under 3 months, ophthalmopathy was active: Clinical Activity Score at least 3, NOSPECS at least 4. Orbital computed tomography and thyroid ultrasound, together with serum TRAb and thyroxine and clinical symptoms, were used for diagnoses. RNA transcripts gave rise to amplified TCR beta CDR3 regions. HTBI primers were the set used in a first-round RT-PCR of the TCR CDR3. MiXCR, applied by TCRdb to the multiplex PCR reads, yields one record per CDR3 protein. The top ten clones hold over 6% of a sample with 450,000 to 650,000 distinct CDR3 sequences, 14% of them seen once. This clonotype was recorded many times. Its antigen is undetermined. V was shortened by 4 bases and J by 2 bases, with 12 bases between the two germline ends. This CDR3 comprises 14 residues.

This TCR came from a woman aged 18-30 years with Graves' ophthalmopathy. Sample: blood. The chain employs TRBV12-3 or TRBV12-4 and TRBJ2-7; maybe TRBD1 (7 bases). The CDR3 protein is CASSYGGTAYEQYF. CDR3 nucleotide sequence: TGTGCCAGCAGTTATGGGGGGACAGCCTACGAGCAGTACTTC.